This T cell receptor (beta chain) emerged from a study of T cells in Graves' hyperthyroidism and ophthalmopathy. V was shortened by 0 bases and J by 5 bases, with 11 bases between the two germline ends. Germline V gene sequence: CDR1 SGDLS, CDR2 YYNGEE. The CDR3 has 14 amino acids. What was amplified from RNA transcripts were TCR beta CDR3 regions. During a first-round RT-PCR of the TCR CDR3, the HTBI primer set was used. TCRdb recomputed calls from the multiplex PCR reads with MiXCR, one row per CDR3 protein. The sample records a few hundred thousand distinct CDR3 sequences, around a sixth being singletons. The study based diagnoses on clinical symptoms, serum thyroxine and TRAb, thyroid ultrasound and orbital computed tomography. Cells are PBMCs isolated from 10 ml of fresh blood. The study, taken as a whole, reports: Expanded thyroid clonotypes (above 0.001) were mostly also found in blood. In validation, the model predicted ophthalmopathy. These predictions came a median about 6.2 months before onset.

About this clonotype: What it binds is not known.

The source material was blood. The chain recombines TRBV9 with TRBJ2-5, with D possibly called TRBD1 or TRBD2 (6 bases each). This TCR derives from a man aged 18-30 years with Graves' ophthalmopathy. Written as DNA, the CDR3 is TGTGCCAGCAGCGTAGGTGGGGGGCATGAGACCCAGTACTTC. As protein: CASSVGGGHETQYF.